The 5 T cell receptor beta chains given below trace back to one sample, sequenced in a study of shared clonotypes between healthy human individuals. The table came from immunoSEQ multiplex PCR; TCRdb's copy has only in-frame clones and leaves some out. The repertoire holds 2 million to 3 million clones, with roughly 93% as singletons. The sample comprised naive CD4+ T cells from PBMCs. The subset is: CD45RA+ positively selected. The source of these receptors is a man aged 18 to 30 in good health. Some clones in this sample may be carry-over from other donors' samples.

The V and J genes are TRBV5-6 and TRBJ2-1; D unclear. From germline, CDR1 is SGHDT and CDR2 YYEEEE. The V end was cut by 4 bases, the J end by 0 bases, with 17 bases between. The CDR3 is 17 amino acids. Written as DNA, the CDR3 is TGTGCCAGCAGCCCCCCTGGGTGGGCGAGCTCCTACAATGAGCAGTTCTTC. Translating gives CASSPPGWASSYNEQFF. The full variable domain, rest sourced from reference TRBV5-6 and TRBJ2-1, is DAGVTQSPTHLIKTRGQQVTLRCSPKSGHDTVSWYQQALGQGPQFIFQYYEEEERQRGNFPDRFSGHQFPNYSSELNVNALLLGDSALYLCASSPPGWASSYNEQFFGPGTRLTVL.

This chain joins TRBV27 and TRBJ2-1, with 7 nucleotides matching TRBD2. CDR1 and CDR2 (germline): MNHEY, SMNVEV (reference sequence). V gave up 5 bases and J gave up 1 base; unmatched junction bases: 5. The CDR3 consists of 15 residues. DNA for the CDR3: TGTGCCAGCAGTGAAGCGGGACGTTCCTACAATGAGCAGTTCTTC. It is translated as CASSEAGRSYNEQFF.

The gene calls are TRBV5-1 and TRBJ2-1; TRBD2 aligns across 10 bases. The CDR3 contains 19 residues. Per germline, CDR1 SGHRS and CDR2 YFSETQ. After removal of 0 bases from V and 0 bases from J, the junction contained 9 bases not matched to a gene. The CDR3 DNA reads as TGCGCCAGCAGCTTGGAGCCTAGCGGGAGAGACCGCTCCTACAATGAGCAGTTCTTC. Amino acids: CASSLEPSGRDRSYNEQFF.

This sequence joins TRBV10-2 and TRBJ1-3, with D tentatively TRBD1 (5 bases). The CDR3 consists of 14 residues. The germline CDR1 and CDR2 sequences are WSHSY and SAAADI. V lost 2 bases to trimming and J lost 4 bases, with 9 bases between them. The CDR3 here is CASSEPGRGNTIYF. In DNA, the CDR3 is TGCGCCAGCAGTGAGCCAGGGCGGGGAAACACCATATATTTT.

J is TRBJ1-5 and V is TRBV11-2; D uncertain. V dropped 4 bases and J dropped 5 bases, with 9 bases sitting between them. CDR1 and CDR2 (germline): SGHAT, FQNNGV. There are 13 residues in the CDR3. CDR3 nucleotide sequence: TGTGCCAGCAGCTCTTGGCTTGATCAGCCCCAGCATTTT. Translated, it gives CASSSWLDQPQHF.